The 15 T cell receptor beta chains given below trace back to one sample, sequenced in a study of identical twins. TCRdb passed the 5' RACE reads through MiXCR, listing each CDR3 protein once. The sample lists around 250,000 distinct CDR3 sequences, roughly 12% occurring once. Separately, the same data were catalogued under a study of yellow fever vaccine responses in identical twins.

Sequencing was carried out using memory (CD45RO+) T cells sorted from blood. The origin of the receptors is a woman younger than 30 in good health.

A word on this clonotype: It may be a read error: a sequence one base away is much more abundant. The chain has TRBV3-1 and TRBJ2-3, with a weak D call TRBD2 (7 bases). CDR1 and CDR2 from the germline V gene are LGHDT and YNNKEL (reference sequence). CDR3 length: 17 residues. CDR3 protein: CATSQSIYGGPTDTQYF. CDR3 in DNA: TGTGCCACCAGCCAAAGTATCTACGGGGGGCCCACAGATACGCAGTATTTT.

The rearrangement links TRBV28 to TRBJ2-1; D possibly corresponds to TRBD2 (6 bases). Trimming stripped 6 bases from V and 10 bases from J, with 22 bases between. The CDR3 runs 15 residues. Germline lookup yields CDR1 MDHEN and CDR2 SYDVKM. The CDR3 here is CASRRDHSGVDEQFF. The CDR3 region has the DNA TGTGCCAGCAGGCGCGACCATTCGGGGGTAGACGAGCAGTTCTTC.

This clonotype was recorded many times. The chain combines TRBV10-3 with TRBJ2-7; 8 positions match TRBD1. The germline V gene has CDR1 ENHRY and CDR2 SYGVKD. After removal of 4 bases from V and 4 bases from J, the junction contained 3 bases not matched to a gene. This CDR3 is 13 amino acids long. DNA for the CDR3: TGTGCCATCAGTGGACAGGGGTGGTACGAGCAGTACTTC. This translates into CAISGQGWYEQYF.

V gene TRBV6-2 or TRBV6-3 combines with J gene TRBJ2-7; D gene unclear. This CDR3 has 15 amino acids. The germline CDR1 and CDR2 sequences are MNHEY and SVGEGT. V was trimmed by 2 bases and J by 3 bases, leaving 14 bases between them. The CDR3 here is CASSYVSAEDYEQYF. The CDR3 nucleotides read TGTGCCAGCAGTTACGTTTCGGCTGAGGACTACGAGCAGTACTTC.

V gene TRBV29-1 combines with J gene TRBJ1-6; D perhaps matches TRBD1 (6 bases). V lost 6 bases and J lost 5, with 14 bases in between. CDR3 length: 14 residues. Germline V gene sequence: CDR1 SQVTM, CDR2 ANQGSEA. CDR3 DNA sequence: TGCAGCGTGGGTGAACAGGGAAATAATTCACCCCTCCACTTT. Translated, it gives CSVGEQGNNSPLHF.

The chain joins TRBV4-3 to TRBJ2-3; a weak D match, TRBD2 (6 bases). CDR1 is LGHNA, CDR2 YSLEER, per germline. There are 15 residues in the CDR3. V lost 0 bases, J lost 6 bases, and 13 bases lay in between. CDR3 protein: CASSQDLAAADTQYF. For the CDR3, the DNA is TGCGCCAGCAGCCAAGATTTAGCGGCGGCGGATACGCAGTATTTT.

This rearrangement joins TRBV28 to TRBJ2-7; 8 bases line up with TRBD1. The length of the CDR3 is 12 residues. The V and J ends lost 5 bases and 6 bases, in that order; junction bases with no gene match: 3. Germline V lookup: CDR1 MDHEN, CDR2 SYDVKM. The CDR3 coding sequence is TGTGCCAGCAGTCGACAGGGGCTCGAGCAGTACTTC. This gives the protein CASSRQGLEQYF.

V gene TRBV2 combines with J gene TRBJ1-2, with D hard to call. V lost 1 base and J 2 bases, leaving 5 bases between the germline ends. From germline, CDR1 is SNHLY and CDR2 FYNNEI. This CDR3 comprises 13 residues. The CDR3 spells CASSEGQNYGYTF. The DNA for the CDR3 is TGTGCCAGCAGTGAAGGGCAGAACTATGGCTACACCTTC.

This clonotype appeared a few times. The chain joins TRBV7-9 to TRBJ1-2, with TRBD1 matching over 10 bases. Per the germline V gene, CDR1 is SEHNR and CDR2 is FQNEAQ (reference sequence). CDR3 length: 14 amino acids. The V gene end was trimmed by 4 bases and the J gene end by 9 bases; junction bases not matched to a gene: 8. CDR3 in DNA: TGTGCCAGCAGCTCCTCCGGGACAGGGGCAAGCTACACCTTC. This codes for CASSSSGTGASYTF.

At least ten counts were recorded for this clonotype. The chain couples TRBV11-2 to TRBJ2-1, with TRBD2 identical over 12 bases. The V gene end was trimmed by 5 bases and the J gene end by 7 bases; junction bases not matched to a gene: 6. CDR1 is SGHAT and CDR2 is FQNNGV in the germline V gene. The CDR3 runs 15 residues. DNA of the CDR3: TGTGCCAGCAGCCCCCTAGCGGGGGGGCTGAATGAGCAGTTCTTC. The encoded protein is CASSPLAGGLNEQFF.

This clonotype was seen many times. The chain joins TRBV27 to TRBJ2-2, with 9 bases fitting TRBD1. CDR1 is MNHEY and CDR2 is SMNVEV in the germline V gene (reference sequence). The CDR3 is 16 residues long. V shed 5 bases, J shed 5 bases, and the junction held 9 bases outside the gene matches. As DNA, the CDR3 is TGTGCCAGCAGTAAAGGACAGGGGAGGCTTACCGGGGAGCTGTTTTTT. Translated, it gives CASSKGQGRLTGELFF.

The V call is TRBV7-9, the J call TRBJ2-7; TRBD1 agrees at 7 bases. J gave up 0 bases and V 5 bases, and 4 bases lay outside the gene matches. This CDR3 comprises 14 residues. CDR1 and CDR2 (germline): SEHNR, FQNEAQ (reference sequence). The chain's CDR3 is CASSGRDSSYEQYF. CDR3 nucleotide sequence: TGTGCCAGCAGCGGCCGGGACAGCTCCTACGAGCAGTACTTC.

J is TRBJ1-1 and V is TRBV7-2; TRBD1 is a possible D gene (6 bases). The germline CDR1 and CDR2 sequences are SGHTA and FQGNSA. The V end lost 1 base, the J end lost 7 bases, and 10 bases lay between the germline ends. The CDR3 length is 13 residues. The CDR3 region is CASSLDRDDEAFF. The DNA of the CDR3 is TGTGCCAGCAGCTTAGACAGGGATGATGAAGCTTTCTTT.

This clonotype was seen once. CDR3: CASSPRGHQTDTQYF. CDR3 sequence (DNA): TGTGCCAGCAGCCCGCGTGGACATCAAACAGATACGCAGTATTTT. This chain joins TRBV27 and TRBJ2-3; possible D gene TRBD1, 5 bases. The CDR3 covers 15 residues. Germline V gene sequence: CDR1 MNHEY, CDR2 SMNVEV (reference sequence). The ends were cut back, 6 bases at V and 3 bases at J, with 16 bases in the middle.

The chain is built from TRBV2 and TRBJ2-2; D not certain. Germline V CDR1 and CDR2: SNHLY, FYNNEI. The CDR3 has 13 amino acids. V lost 1 base to trimming and J lost 7 bases, with 7 bases between them. The CDR3 DNA sequence: TGTGCCAGCAGTGAAGTGTCCGGCGGGGAGCTGTTTTTT. Residues: CASSEVSGGELFF.